This TCR beta chain derives from a study of regulatory and conventional T cells in RAG deficiency. About the research overall: In hypomorphic RAG CID or atypical SCID, autoimmunity is frequently associated. General study findings and limits: Patient subsets had shorter CDR3s; Omenn Treg-Tconv overlap exceeded 80%. Shannon entropy was markedly lower and Simpson indices higher in RAG-deficient patients than control T-cell subsets.

In its sample, this clone was seen once. Its antigen is as yet unknown. Some clones are missing from TCRdb's copy, which holds only in-frame ones; the method was immunoSEQ multiplex PCR. The sample has 8,000 to 10,000 clones, around 94% seen once. Losses at the gene ends were 7 bases for V and 6 bases for J; bases not matched to a gene: 10. Germline V gene data show CDR1 as SNHLY and CDR2 as FYNNEI. The CDR3 has 16 amino acids. Conventional CD4+ T cells were sorted from blood as CD25-low CD127-high cells. The TCR sequence derives from a human donor with RAG deficiency presenting as severe combined immunodeficiency. This chain links TRBV2 with TRBJ2-1, with TRBD2 matching over 12 bases. The material sequenced was CD4+ effector T cells sorted from blood. Here the CDR3 DNA reads TGTGCCAGCAAAGAAGGGGCTAGCGGGAGGGTCAATGAGCAGTTCTTC. It yields the protein CASKEGASGRVNEQFF.